This TCR beta chain derives from a study of cytomegalovirus exposure and HLA in healthy donors. Findings and caveats of the study: Immune exposure data for these donors was limited to CMV serostatus. The Asian-associated ancestry cluster reportedly had fewer N-insertions than the approximately 670-donor mean in a later analysis. Some public TCRs appeared in many individuals, while most sequences were rare.

Use of 60 Vbeta and 13 Jbeta primers characterized the PCR. Authors' processing steps: Counted up in a later analysis, unique TCR beta chains came to 60 million to 95 million, with around 12 million shared. Method: immunoSEQ multiplex PCR; TCRdb's copy keeps in-frame clones and lacks some. The D gene and trimming were derived from the DNA, and the V and J assignments and clone size from that table. The sample data list roughly 140,000 clones. The CDR3 covers 15 residues. Trimming removed 6 bases from V and 6 bases from J; junction bases left unmatched: 12. Looked up from germline, CDR1 is MDHEN and CDR2 is SYDVKM. Remarks on this clone: The antigen remains unidentified.

The receptor's source is a man aged 40-49 years in good health and CMV-seronegative. The V call is TRBV28, the J call TRBJ1-1; 8 nucleotides align to TRBD1. Specimen: PBMCs. This CDR3 is CASRRDRQGRAEAFF. The CDR3 DNA is TGTGCCAGCAGACGCGATCGACAGGGGCGGGCTGAAGCTTTCTTT.